The source of this T cell receptor beta chain is a study of T-cell memory formation after mild COVID-19. MiXCR was run by TCRdb on the 5' RACE reads, yielding one entry per CDR3 protein. The profile shows some 31,000 distinct CDR3 sequences, around 12% of them singletons. This clonotype was recorded at least ten times. Deletions cut 6 bases from V and 6 bases from J, with 8 bases between. Germline-derived CDR1 and CDR2 are SGHAT and FQNNGV. There are 12 residues in the CDR3. The chain uses TRBV11-2 and TRBJ2-2; D remains unclear. Sequencing was carried out using PBMCs or a T cell subset sorted from them (not recorded which). The sequence was obtained from an adult woman who had mild COVID-19 (a few samples of this study predate the infection). Cell type and time point are not known. CDR3 loop: CASRTLSGELFF. DNA for the CDR3: TGTGCCAGCAGAACTTTGTCCGGGGAGCTGTTTTTT.